The present T cell receptor (beta chain) was sequenced within a study of molecular identifiers for immune sequencing clone quantification. CDR3 size: 14 residues. The V gene end was trimmed by 7 bases and the J gene end by 5 bases; junction bases not matched to a gene: 7. TCRdb re-derived calls from the PCR reads in MiXCR, one entry per CDR3 protein. This table holds under 350,000 distinct CDR3 sequences, about 22% found once. Whole-study results and caveats: Over 99% of CMV-specific effector molecules, but under 1% of naive ones, were in clones above 20 copies.

There are many counts of this clonotype. Its antigen is unidentified. This sequence was found in a human donor in good health. Some libraries in this study had Jurkat cell RNA spiked in. The sample consisted of naive CD8+ T cells from blood, with Jurkat cell RNA spiked in. Specified subset: FACS-sorted CD8+CD4-CCR7+CD45RA+ naive T cells. The chain is built from TRBV12-3 or TRBV12-4 and TRBJ1-4, with 7 bases that match TRBD1. CDR3 region: CASMRGLGNEKLFF. The CDR3 nucleotides read TGTGCCAGCATGAGGGGGCTGGGAAATGAAAAACTGTTTTTT.